A single sample is the source of the 27 T cell receptor beta chains below, sequenced in a study of shared clonotypes between healthy human individuals. Assay: immunoSEQ multiplex PCR; the TCRdb copy retains only in-frame clones and omits some. The data show about 2.4 million clones, 85% to 95% seen once. The sample taken for sequencing was naive CD4+ T cells sorted from blood. Noted subset: CD45RA+ positively selected. These TCRs come from a man aged 18 to 29 in good health.

The chain links TRBV30 to TRBJ1-5; a weak D match, TRBD1 (6 bases). Trimming stripped 3 bases from V and 2 bases from J, with 14 bases between. Germline V gives CDR1 GTSNPN, CDR2 SVGIG (reference sequence). The CDR3 is 15 residues long. The CDR3 DNA follows: TGTGCCTGGAGCCACGGGGGGGCTGGCAATCAGCCCCAGCATTTT. Its protein is CAWSHGGAGNQPQHF.

The CDR3 loop is CASSPLSENNEQFF. For the CDR3, the DNA is TGTGCCAGCTCACCACTTTCGGAGAACAATGAGCAGTTCTTC. The chain couples TRBV18 to TRBJ2-1; D uncertain. Germline CDR1 reads KGHSH; CDR2 reads LQKENI. V was trimmed by 1 base and J by 5 bases, leaving 9 bases between them. This CDR3 is built from 14 residues.

The table lists this clone with a few counts. Within the sample, other DNA sequences also encode this same CDR3. The chain has TRBV29-1 and TRBJ1-5; 7 bases fit TRBD1. CDR1 SQVTM and CDR2 ANQGSEA come from the germline V gene. The CDR3 contains 12 residues. The trim removed 6 bases at V and 4 bases at J, leaving 3 bases unmatched. The CDR3: CSVRQGNQPQHF. The CDR3 DNA is TGCAGCGTCCGACAGGGAAATCAGCCCCAGCATTTT.

V usage is TRBV5-1 and J usage is TRBJ1-2, with no clear D. The germline V gene encodes CDR1 SGHRS and CDR2 YFSETQ. CDR3 size: 14 residues. Trimming pared 4 bases from V and 4 bases from J, leaving 14 bases between. The DNA for the CDR3 is TGCGCCAGCAGCCCCTCCGGGCAGATCTATGGCTACACCTTC. Protein sequence: CASSPSGQIYGYTF.

This sequence joins TRBV5-6 and TRBJ2-3, with D possibly being TRBD1 (6 bases). V dropped 3 bases and J dropped 0 bases, with 11 bases sitting between them. This CDR3 is built from 15 residues. Germline lookup yields CDR1 SGHDT and CDR2 YYEEEE. CDR3 sequence reads: CASSSPGVSTDTQYF. The CDR3, as DNA: TGTGCCAGCAGCTCGCCAGGGGTAAGCACAGATACGCAGTATTTT.

The rearrangement uses TRBV27 and TRBJ2-5, with 9 positions matching TRBD2. The tail of the sequence fits TRBJ2-7 better, so the J call may be wrong. Per the germline V gene, CDR1 is MNHEY and CDR2 is SMNVEV (reference sequence). There are 17 residues in the CDR3. CDR3 nucleotide sequence: TGTGCCAGCAGTTTTTTAGCGGGAGCTCGAAGCTCCTACGAGCAGTACTTC. Translating it yields CASSFLAGARSSYEQYF.

This rearrangement joins TRBV6-5 to TRBJ2-7; tentative D call: TRBD1 (5 bases). V was clipped by 7 bases and J by 3 bases, with 19 bases between them. The germline V gene encodes CDR1 MNHEY and CDR2 SVGAGI. The CDR3 runs to 15 residues. The CDR3 DNA reads as TGTGCCAGCAATACCGGGCCCAATAGGGGCTACGAGCAGTACTTC. Its translation: CASNTGPNRGYEQYF.

This chain uses TRBV7-2 with TRBJ2-7, with 11 nucleotides matching TRBD2. Germline V gene lookup returns CDR1 SGHTA and CDR2 FQGNSA. CDR3 length: 15 residues. V shed 2 bases, J shed 4 bases, and the junction held 4 bases outside the gene matches. CDR3 residues: CASSLTVAGGYEQYF. Here the CDR3 DNA reads TGTGCCAGCAGCTTAACGGTAGCGGGAGGGTACGAGCAGTACTTC.

In this sample, this clone turned up once. This chain links TRBV6-5 with TRBJ1-3; D may be TRBD1 (5 bases). The CDR3 is made up of 14 amino acids. Germline V gives CDR1 MNHEY, CDR2 SVGAGI. Trimming pared 8 bases from V and 3 bases from J, leaving 14 bases between. CDR3 loop: CASQLTVLGNTIYF. The CDR3, as DNA: TGTGCCAGCCAACTGACAGTTCTTGGAAACACCATATATTTT.

The gene calls are TRBV2 and TRBJ1-2; TRBD1 might be the D (6 bases). The CDR3 sequence is 15 residues long. Trimming removed 6 bases from V and 8 bases from J, with 22 bases in between. Germline CDR1 and CDR2: SNHLY and FYNNEI. CDR3 sequence reads: CASRKAVKAGEGYTF. The DNA for the CDR3 is TGTGCCAGCAGAAAGGCTGTTAAGGCAGGGGAAGGCTACACCTTC.

The chain links TRBV5-1 to TRBJ2-3, with D perhaps TRBD2 (7 bases). The CDR3 is 13 residues long. CDR1 SGHRS and CDR2 YFSETQ come from the germline V gene. Trimming left V 7 bases short and J 5 bases short, with 14 bases between. DNA for the CDR3: TGCGCCAGCGGCATAGGGGGGGAAGATACGCAGTATTTT. Its translation is CASGIGGEDTQYF.

The genes are TRBV7-3 and TRBJ2-1; D unresolved. CDR1 is SGHTA, CDR2 FQGTGA, per germline. V lost 2 bases and J lost 7, with 9 bases in between. This CDR3 is 13 amino acids long. The chain's CDR3 is CASSLARWNEQFF. CDR3 DNA sequence: TGTGCCAGCAGCTTAGCGCGGTGGAATGAGCAGTTCTTC.

V is TRBV7-8 and J is TRBJ2-7; 11 bases align to TRBD1. This CDR3 spans 14 amino acids. With 7 bases clipped from V and 7 bases from J, the junction kept 9 bases outside the gene matches. Germline CDR1 and CDR2: SGHVS and FQNEAQ. CDR3 region: CASNMGQGGGEQYF. Written as DNA, the CDR3 is TGTGCCAGCAACATGGGACAGGGGGGCGGGGAGCAGTACTTC.

The CDR3 reads CASSEGQGIYYGYTF. The CDR3 nucleotides are TGTGCCAGCAGTGAAGGACAGGGGATTTACTATGGCTACACCTTC. V and J are TRBV2 and TRBJ1-2; 8 bases map to TRBD1. In germline, CDR1 is SNHLY, CDR2 FYNNEI. The CDR3 is made up of 15 amino acids. The V segment lost 1 base and the J segment 3 bases; nucleotides outside the gene matches: 4.

This chain joins TRBV15 and TRBJ2-4; possibly TRBD2 for D (6 bases). The germline V and J ends were trimmed by 0 bases and 8 bases, with 11 bases remaining between them. The CDR3 has 14 residues. Per the germline V gene, CDR1 is LNHNV and CDR2 is YYDKDF (reference sequence). The CDR3 DNA sequence: TGTGCCACCAGCAGAGATCCGGGAGTCGACATTCAGTACTTC. This translates into CATSRDPGVDIQYF.

The chain has TRBV12-2 and TRBJ2-1; the D call of TRBD1 is as the table states it, not checked on the DNA. TRBV12-2 is shown as a pseudogene. The CDR3 is 16 residues long. The CDR3 sequence: CASRSYRDRGFHEQFF. For the CDR3, the DNA is TGTGCAAGTCGCTCCTACCGGGACAGGGGTTTCCATGAGCAGTTCTTC.

This clone was detected only a few times. V usage is TRBV6-5 and J usage is TRBJ1-1; possible D gene TRBD1, 5 bases. This CDR3 has 15 amino acids. Germline CDR1 and CDR2: MNHEY and SVGAGI. V was trimmed by 2 bases and J by 1 base, leaving 11 bases between them. CDR3 sequence reads: CASSYGRRANTEAFF. In nucleotides, the CDR3 is TGTGCCAGCAGTTACGGGCGCAGGGCGAACACTGAAGCTTTCTTT.

J is TRBJ2-3 and V is TRBV15; 8 bases align to TRBD2. V trimming: 0 bases; J trimming: 5 bases; junction bases outside the gene matches: 4. This CDR3 spans 15 amino acids. Germline lookup yields CDR1 LNHNV and CDR2 YYDKDF (reference sequence). The CDR3 bases are TGTGCCACCAGCAGAGATAGGACTAGCTTAGATACGCAGTATTTT. Translated, it gives CATSRDRTSLDTQYF.

This chain joins TRBV5-4 and TRBJ2-7; the D is unclear. The CDR3 has 15 amino acids. The germline CDR1 and CDR2 sequences are SGHNT and YYREEE (reference sequence). V lost 1 base and J lost 0, with 11 bases in between. The CDR3 bases are TGTGCCAGCAGCTTGTCGGGCAGGCCCTCCTACGAGCAGTACTTC. It encodes CASSLSGRPSYEQYF.

The chain joins TRBV19 to TRBJ2-7; D tentatively reads TRBD1 or TRBD2 (5 bases each). Germline V gene sequence: CDR1 LNHDA, CDR2 SQIVND (reference sequence). CDR3 size: 14 residues. V was trimmed by 2 bases and J by 3 bases, leaving 11 bases between them. The CDR3, as DNA: TGTGCCAGTAGTATAATAGGGACGAGCTACGAGCAGTACTTC. It yields the protein CASSIIGTSYEQYF.

The gene calls are TRBV4-2 and TRBJ2-7; D might be TRBD2 (5 bases). Per the germline V gene, CDR1 is LGHNA and CDR2 is YNFKEQ. Trimming cost V 1 base and J 0 bases, with 7 bases left between them. The CDR3 runs to 14 residues. The DNA of the CDR3 is TGTGCCAGCAGCCAAGCTAGCACCTCCTACGAGCAGTACTTC. Its translation: CASSQASTSYEQYF.

This clone was observed once. J is TRBJ1-1 and V is TRBV28; possible D gene TRBD1, 5 bases. The V end was cut by 4 bases, the J end by 8 bases, with 14 bases between. This CDR3 region has 13 residues. From germline, CDR1 is MDHEN and CDR2 SYDVKM. CDR3 bases: TGTGCCAGCAGTTACACCCTGGGGGTAGAAGCTTTCTTT. It specifies CASSYTLGVEAFF.

The chain is built from TRBV19 and TRBJ2-1, with 9 bases matching TRBD2. Germline values: CDR1 LNHDA, CDR2 SQIVND (reference sequence). CDR3 length: 15 residues. J gave up 5 bases and V 3 bases, and 5 bases lay outside the gene matches. CDR3 sequence reads: CASSIIAGEDNEQFF. Here the CDR3 DNA reads TGTGCCAGTAGTATCATAGCGGGAGAGGACAATGAGCAGTTCTTC.

DNA for the CDR3: TGCAGCGTTGGTAGCGGGGTTTACAATGAGCAGTTCTTC. This codes for CSVGSGVYNEQFF. This sequence joins TRBV29-1 and TRBJ2-1, with TRBD2 matching over 8 bases. Germline V gene data show CDR1 as SQVTM and CDR2 as ANQGSEA. V gave up 4 bases and J gave up 4 bases; unmatched junction bases: 3. The length of the CDR3 is 13 residues.

The J gene is TRBJ2-3, the V gene TRBV19, with TRBD2 matching over 11 bases. V shed 7 bases, J shed 4 bases, and the junction held 7 bases outside the gene matches. The V gene's germline CDR1 is LNHDA and CDR2 SQIVND (reference sequence). The CDR3 is 15 amino acids. The CDR3 loop reads CASNEGLAVADTQYF. In nucleotides, the CDR3 is TGTGCCAGTAATGAGGGACTAGCGGTCGCAGATACGCAGTATTTT.

The CDR3 nucleotides are TGTGCCAGCAGCTCCGGTAGGGGTTTGGCCCTCCACTTT. Translating gives CASSSGRGLALHF. The chain combines TRBV7-2 with TRBJ1-6; tentatively, D is TRBD1 (5 bases). V was shortened by 4 bases and J by 14 bases, with 15 bases between the two germline ends. CDR1 and CDR2 (germline): SGHTA, FQGNSA. The CDR3 totals 13 residues.

This chain joins TRBV4-1 and TRBJ2-5; 14 positions match TRBD2. J lost 9 bases, V lost 4 bases, and 7 bases had no gene match. Germline V lookup: CDR1 MGHRA, CDR2 YSYEKL. The CDR3 runs 15 residues. CDR3 DNA: TGCGCCAGCAGCCCGGGACTAGCGGGGGCCCGGGCCCAGTACTTC. Its protein is CASSPGLAGARAQYF.